These 13 T cell receptor beta chains originate from one sample sequenced in a study of CD8+ T cells in alopecia areata. Treatment noted: oral pan-JAK inhibitor, 5-10 mg twice daily. The sequencing template was cDNA reverse transcribed from extracted RNA. The data were produced by immunoSEQ multiplex PCR, yet TCRdb's version contains in-frame clones alone and is incomplete. The sample lists approximately 140,000 clones; about four fifths were seen once. This material consisted of CD8+ T cells sorted from blood, taken at week 4, from a patient treated with tofacitinib. These receptors originate from a human donor with alopecia areata.

V gene TRBV4-2 combines with J gene TRBJ2-3; 10 nucleotides line up with TRBD1. The germline V gene encodes CDR1 LGHNA and CDR2 YNFKEQ. V shed 0 bases and J 8 bases; nucleotides not matched to a gene: 5. The CDR3 has 15 residues. The CDR3 protein is CASSQDGTGVGTQYF. CDR3 nucleotide sequence: TGTGCCAGCAGCCAAGACGGGACAGGGGTTGGTACGCAGTATTTT.

This chain connects TRBV7-9 to TRBJ2-1, with 12 bases that match TRBD2. Unmatched junction bases numbered 5, after V lost 3 bases and J lost 8 bases. Germline V CDR1 and CDR2: SEHNR, FQNEAQ (reference sequence). This CDR3 spans 15 amino acids. The DNA of the CDR3 is TGTGCCAGCAGCTTCTCTAGCGGGGGGGCCGATGAGCAGTTCTTC. This translates into CASSFSSGGADEQFF.

This clone occurred once. V is TRBV19 and J is TRBJ1-1; no clear D gene. CDR3 length: 12 residues. V lost 5 bases to trimming and J lost 0 bases, with 4 bases between them. Germline lookup yields CDR1 LNHDA and CDR2 SQIVND (reference sequence). CDR3 sequence: CASSQVNTEAFF. CDR3 sequence (DNA): TGTGCCAGTAGTCAGGTGAACACTGAAGCTTTCTTT.

The gene calls are TRBV9 and TRBJ2-7; 7 nucleotides line up with TRBD2. V lost 1 base, J lost 6 bases, and 16 bases stayed unmatched. CDR1 and CDR2 from the germline V gene are SGDLS and YYNGEE. The CDR3 is 17 amino acids. CDR3 sequence reads: CASSVNSGLGTKSEQYF. The CDR3 DNA reads as TGTGCCAGCAGCGTAAACTCCGGACTAGGCACGAAGAGCGAGCAGTACTTC.

The chain recombines TRBV27 with TRBJ2-1, with a weak D call TRBD2 (6 bases). V shed 3 bases and J shed 4 bases, with 10 bases lying between them. Germline V gives CDR1 MNHEY, CDR2 SMNVEV (reference sequence). The CDR3 has 14 residues. The CDR3 spells CASSFRDFYNEQFF. CDR3 DNA sequence: TGTGCCAGCAGTTTCCGGGACTTTTACAATGAGCAGTTCTTC.

The CDR3 nucleotides read TGTGCCAGCAGCACCCGGGACTCCTACAATGAGCAGTTCTTC. Translating gives CASSTRDSYNEQFF. The rearrangement links TRBV13 to TRBJ2-1; tentatively, D is TRBD2 (5 bases). V was trimmed by 5 bases and J by 0 bases, leaving 8 bases between them. This CDR3 spans 14 amino acids. Germline CDR1 is PRHDT and CDR2 is FYEKMQ (reference sequence).

The chain has TRBV9 and TRBJ2-3; tentative D call: TRBD2 (7 bases). The CDR3 is 18 residues long. V was pared by 0 bases and J by 1 base, with 18 bases between. Germline loops: CDR1 SGDLS, CDR2 YYNGEE. DNA for the CDR3: TGTGCCAGCAGCGTAGACGGTGGGGGGGGCGCGGGCACAGATACGCAGTATTTT. This encodes CASSVDGGGGAGTDTQYF.

The chain couples TRBV30 to TRBJ2-2; D unclear. V was cut by 2 bases and J by 2 bases, with 0 bases left in between. The CDR3 loop spans 11 amino acids. Per the germline V gene, CDR1 is GTSNPN and CDR2 is SVGIG (reference sequence). Written as DNA, the CDR3 is TGTGCCTGGAGTAACACCGGGGAGCTGTTTTTT. This encodes CAWSNTGELFF.

This clone was seen a single time. The J gene is TRBJ1-4, the V gene TRBV7-2; possible D gene TRBD1, 6 bases. Germline V gene sequence: CDR1 SGHTA, CDR2 FQGNSA. The CDR3 is 15 residues long. V was cut by 5 bases and J by 8 bases, with 18 bases left in between. Here the CDR3 DNA reads TGTGCCAGCAGCCCGAATCCGGGGGCACAGGAAAAACTGTTTTTT. This sequence encodes CASSPNPGAQEKLFF.

This clone was seen only a few times. This chain links TRBV27 with TRBJ2-7; the match to TRBD2 covers 9 bases. The junction had 5 bases not matched to a gene; V was cut back by 0 bases and J by 2 bases. The CDR3 runs 16 residues. Germline V gene lookup returns CDR1 MNHEY and CDR2 SMNVEV (reference sequence). The CDR3 region is CASSLSPSGATYEQYF. The CDR3 DNA follows: TGTGCCAGCAGTTTATCCCCTAGCGGGGCTACCTACGAGCAGTACTTC.

A note on this clone: Only one base separates this from a far larger clonotype, so it likely reflects a read error. Other nucleotide sequences from this sample produce the same CDR3. The chain employs TRBV6-5 and TRBJ2-3, with D uncertain. V lost 2 bases and J 1 base, leaving 4 bases between the germline ends. Germline CDR1 reads MNHEY; CDR2 reads SVGAGI. CDR3 length equals 13 residues. The CDR3 loop reads CASSYGGTDTQYF. For the CDR3, the DNA is TGTGCCAGCAGTTACGGGGGCACAGATACGCAGTATTTT.

This sequence joins TRBV29-1 and TRBJ1-4, with D maybe TRBD1 (5 bases). V gave up 7 bases and J gave up 6 bases, with 21 bases separating them. CDR3 length: 15 residues. Germline loops: CDR1 SQVTM, CDR2 ANQGSEA. The DNA for the CDR3 is TGCAGCGCCAAAAAGGCGCGGGGGTCTTATGAAAAACTGTTTTTT. Protein: CSAKKARGSYEKLFF.

CDR3 sequence: CATSAEGRTDTQYF. CDR3 nucleotides: TGTGCCACCAGCGCCGAGGGGCGCACAGATACGCAGTATTTT. The J gene is TRBJ2-3, the V gene TRBV15; tentatively, D is TRBD1 or TRBD2 (5 bases each). CDR3 length equals 14 residues. CDR1 and CDR2 (germline): LNHNV, YYDKDF (reference sequence). The V end was cut by 5 bases, the J end by 1 base, with 10 bases between.